This TCR beta chain was captured by sequencing in a study of shared clonotypes between healthy human individuals. Study-level information: Serving as donors were two women and a few men, whose ages spanned 18 to 49.

The authors distributed each subset's genomic DNA evenly over several immunoSEQ plates. Profiled with immunoSEQ multiplex PCR; TCRdb holds only in-frame clones, not every one. The sample carries about 2,100,000 clones, about 92% recorded once. As defined, naive CD8 cells were CD45RO-negative and positively selected for CCR7, with terminally differentiated effector memory CD45RA+ cells excluded. V was shortened by 3 bases and J by 0 bases, with 5 bases between the two germline ends. CDR1 is MNHEY, CDR2 SMNVEV, per germline (reference sequence). The CDR3 loop spans 14 amino acids. As concerns this clone: What it binds is not known.

Study conclusions and caveats: Large depth notwithstanding, sorted-subset sequencing proved incomplete by rarefaction.

Sample: naive CD8+ T cells from PBMCs. The receptor was derived from a man in his late teens or twenties in good health. Some clones in this sample may be carry-over from other donors' samples. The rearrangement uses TRBV27 and TRBJ2-2, with D unclear. Here the CDR3 DNA reads TGTGCCAGCAGTTTCCGGGCGAACACCGGGGAGCTGTTTTTT. Protein sequence: CASSFRANTGELFF.